This T cell receptor (beta chain) was sequenced for a study of tumour-infiltrating T cells in Burkitt lymphoma. Across the study: Repertoire clonality predicted overall and progression-free survival.

Germline assignment: CDR1 MNHEY and CDR2 SMNVEV (reference sequence). The V end was cut by 2 bases, the J end by 7 bases, with 9 bases between. The CDR3 length is 14 residues. Generated by immunoSEQ multiplex PCR, the TCRdb table keeps only in-frame clones and is missing some. The table records nearly 5,500 clones, 8% to 10% of them present only once. This clone was counted only a few times. This receptor was identified in a human donor with diffuse large B-cell lymphoma. The chain joins TRBV27 to TRBJ1-6; the D gene is possibly TRBD1 (5 bases). Sequences were obtained from tumor tissue. The CDR3, as DNA: TGTGCCAGCAGTTTAAGGGACGGGAATTCACCCCTCCACTTT. This codes for CASSLRDGNSPLHF.